This TCR beta chain was observed in a study of T cells in localized non-small cell lung cancer. Assay: immunoSEQ multiplex PCR; the TCRdb copy retains only in-frame clones and omits some. The sample includes about 23,000 clones, about nine tenths of them seen just once. The TCR was taken from a woman aged 40-69 years with stage I lung adenocarcinoma. The source was peripheral blood, collected before any cancer treatment.

The CDR3 nucleotides read TGTGCCAGCAGTCCGAAGTATAGCAATCAGCCCCAGCATTTT. It is translated as CASSPKYSNQPQHF. The chain is built from TRBV27 and TRBJ1-5; D not resolved. The germline V gene has CDR1 MNHEY and CDR2 SMNVEV (reference sequence). This CDR3 has 14 residues. Trimming removed 5 bases at V and 0 bases at J, with 8 bases between.